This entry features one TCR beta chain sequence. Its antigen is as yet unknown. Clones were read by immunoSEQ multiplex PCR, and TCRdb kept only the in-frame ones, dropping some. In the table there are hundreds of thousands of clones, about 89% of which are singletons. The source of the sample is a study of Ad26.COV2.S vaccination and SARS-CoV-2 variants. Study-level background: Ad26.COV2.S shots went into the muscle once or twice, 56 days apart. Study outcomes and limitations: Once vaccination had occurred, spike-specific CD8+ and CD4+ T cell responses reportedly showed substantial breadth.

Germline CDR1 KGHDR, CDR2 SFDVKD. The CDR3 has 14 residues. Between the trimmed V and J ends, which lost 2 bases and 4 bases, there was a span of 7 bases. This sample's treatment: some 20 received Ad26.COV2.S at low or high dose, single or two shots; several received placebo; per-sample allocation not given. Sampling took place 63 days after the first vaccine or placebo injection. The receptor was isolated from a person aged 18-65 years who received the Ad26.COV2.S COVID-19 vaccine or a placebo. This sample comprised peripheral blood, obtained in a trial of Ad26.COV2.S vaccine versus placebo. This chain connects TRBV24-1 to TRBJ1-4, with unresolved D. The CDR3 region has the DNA TGTGCCACCAGTGATTCAGGCGGTAATGAAAAACTGTTTTTT. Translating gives CATSDSGGNEKLFF.